Listed here are 15 T cell receptor beta chains from one sample, sequenced in a study of OX40 agonist ivuxolimab in advanced cancers. Generated by immunoSEQ multiplex PCR, the TCRdb table keeps only in-frame clones and is missing some. Of roughly 89,000 clones listed, approximately 91% are singletons. Sequenced here: CD4+ or CD8+ T cells sorted from blood, sampled in a trial of the OX40 agonist ivuxolimab. All receptors derive from an adult with an advanced solid tumor such as melanoma, head and neck, liver or kidney cancer.

The chain uses TRBV7-6 and TRBJ2-5, with 8 bases that match TRBD1. V was pared by 3 bases and J by 5 bases, with 5 bases of the junction left unmatched. The CDR3 consists of 14 residues. The germline V gene encodes CDR1 SGHVS and CDR2 FNYEAQ. CDR3 region: CASSFGQGQETQYF. The CDR3 DNA reads as TGTGCCAGCAGCTTCGGACAGGGCCAGGAGACCCAGTACTTC.

The chain joins TRBV25-1 to TRBJ2-7; D call uncertain. The CDR3 consists of 11 residues. The V end was cut by 5 bases, the J end by 6 bases, with 8 bases between. The V gene's germline CDR1 is MGHDK and CDR2 SYGVNS. The CDR3 is CASSQVSEQYF. Written as DNA, the CDR3 is TGTGCCAGCAGTCAAGTTTCCGAGCAGTACTTC.

The chain employs TRBV6-6 and TRBJ1-5; no reliable D call. V gave up 2 bases and J gave up 9 bases, with 8 bases separating them. The CDR3 sequence is 12 residues long. Germline assignment: CDR1 MNHNY and CDR2 SVGAGI (reference sequence). The CDR3 coding sequence is TGTGCCAGCAGTTACCCATCAGGGCCCCAGCATTTT. Protein product: CASSYPSGPQHF.

This chain connects TRBV6-5 to TRBJ2-7; 13 bases align to TRBD2. CDR1 is MNHEY and CDR2 is SVGAGI in the germline V gene. Losses at the gene ends were 6 bases for V and 5 bases for J; bases not matched to a gene: 4. CDR3 length equals 14 residues. CDR3 nucleotides: TGTGCCAGCAGCCGGACTAGCGGGAGAAACGAGCAGTACTTC. This gives the protein CASSRTSGRNEQYF.

In DNA form, the CDR3 reads TGTGCCAGCAGCCAAGATCTCTACGCTTTCTACGAGCAGTACTTC. Amino acids: CASSQDLYAFYEQYF. The rearrangement links TRBV4-2 to TRBJ2-7; D is uncertain. Trimming took 0 bases from V and 3 from J, leaving 12 bases between them. Germline-derived CDR1 and CDR2 are LGHNA and YNFKEQ. The CDR3 totals 15 residues.

The CDR3 DNA reads TGTGCCAGCAGCTTGCGGGCGGGGAATACGCAGTATTTT. Translated: CASSLRAGNTQYF. The chain couples TRBV5-4 to TRBJ2-3; maybe TRBD2 (6 bases). Between the trimmed V and J ends, which lost 1 base and 7 bases, there was a span of 10 bases. The CDR3 contains 13 residues. From germline, CDR1 is SGHNT and CDR2 YYREEE (reference sequence).

The chain has TRBV28 and TRBJ2-2; perhaps TRBD1 as D (7 bases). Trimming took 4 bases from V and 8 from J, leaving 11 bases between them. Germline V gene lookup returns CDR1 MDHEN and CDR2 SYDVKM. There are 13 residues in the CDR3. The CDR3: CASSSQGRGELFF. CDR3 coding DNA: TGTGCCAGCAGTTCACAGGGGAGGGGGGAGCTGTTTTTT.

This CDR3 is CASKDRGREKLFF. CDR3 bases: TGTGCCTCGAAGGACAGGGGGCGAGAAAAACTGTTTTTT. The chain combines TRBV19 with TRBJ1-4; 11 bases align to TRBD1. Germline V lookup: CDR1 LNHDA, CDR2 SQIVND (reference sequence). The CDR3 length is 13 residues. V gave up 11 bases and J gave up 8 bases; unmatched junction bases: 7.

This clone has a handful of counts. The chain carries TRBV29-1 and TRBJ2-6, with D possibly matching TRBD2 (6 bases). V was trimmed by 6 bases and J by 0 bases, leaving 12 bases between them. This CDR3 spans 15 amino acids. Looked up from germline, CDR1 is SQVTM and CDR2 is ANQGSEA. For the CDR3, the DNA is TGCAGCGTGGCGGAGGGAAGCTCTGGGGCCAACGTCCTGACTTTC. Protein: CSVAEGSSGANVLTF.

The genes are TRBV28 and TRBJ2-1, with D hard to call. CDR3 size: 15 residues. V shed 6 bases and J shed 2 bases, with 14 bases lying between them. Germline V lookup: CDR1 MDHEN, CDR2 SYDVKM. DNA for the CDR3: TGTGCCAGCAGCGAAGATGGACCGACCTACAATGAGCAGTTCTTC. As protein: CASSEDGPTYNEQFF.

The sample holds one count of this clone. The chain is built from TRBV30 and TRBJ2-7; D is ambiguous. CDR1 is GTSNPN and CDR2 is SVGIG in the germline V gene (reference sequence). The CDR3 runs 12 residues. Trimming took 0 bases from V and 4 from J, leaving 7 bases between them. Here the CDR3 DNA reads TGTGCCTGGAGTGTCTCCAGGTACGAGCAGTACTTC. This translates into CAWSVSRYEQYF.

This sequence joins TRBV5-1 and TRBJ2-1, with 7 bases matching TRBD2. CDR3 size: 14 residues. The germline CDR1 and CDR2 sequences are SGHRS and YFSETQ. V gave up 7 bases and J gave up 4 bases; unmatched junction bases: 8. CDR3 in amino acids: CASAIGGEYNEQFF. CDR3 nucleotides: TGCGCCAGCGCAATTGGGGGGGAATACAATGAGCAGTTCTTC.

The CDR3 nucleotides read TGTGCCAGCAGTGGGGAGGCATTTTTGAGGGGAAGCGGATATGAGCAGTTCTTC. Protein sequence: CASSGEAFLRGSGYEQFF. This rearrangement joins TRBV6-1 to TRBJ2-1; TRBD2 is a possible D gene (6 bases). Trimming removed 4 bases from V and 8 bases from J, with 27 bases in between. The CDR3 loop spans 18 amino acids. The germline CDR1 and CDR2 sequences are MNHNS and SASEGT.

The rearrangement joins TRBV6-1 to TRBJ2-7; D gene uncertain. The germline V and J ends were trimmed by 0 bases and 3 bases, with 0 bases remaining between them. Germline CDR1 is MNHNS and CDR2 is SASEGT. This CDR3 is 11 amino acids long. DNA of the CDR3: TGTGCCAGCAGTGAAGCCTACGAGCAGTACTTC. Its translation: CASSEAYEQYF.

This chain connects TRBV11-2 to TRBJ2-3, with TRBD2 matching 7 bases. V dropped 5 bases and J dropped 2; count of bases not matched to a gene: 7. Germline CDR1 SGHAT, CDR2 FQNNGV. This CDR3 region has 15 residues. Here the CDR3 reads CASSPGLVSTDTQYF. The CDR3 DNA sequence: TGTGCCAGCAGCCCAGGACTAGTCTCCACAGATACGCAGTATTTT.